A selection of T cell receptor beta chains follows, all from one sample in a study of T cell responses to AZD1222 COVID-19 vaccine. This table comes from immunoSEQ multiplex PCR, and its TCRdb copy is limited to in-frame clones, with some not included. The sample consists of 90,000 to 130,000 clones, 88% of them appearing once. The sample consisted of peripheral blood, taken on day 0 of AZD1222 vaccination. These TCRs come from an adult in good health. Each CDR3 is given with its conserved first and last residue. Each record gives: CDR3 protein, CDR3 DNA, D gene, J gene, V gene, clone size. The D gene is left open where the match is weak. The listing skips clone size in some rows; elsewhere it reads once, few, many or a size class.

CDR3aa: CASSLGGDNSPLHF
CDR3nt: TGCGCCAGCAGCTTGGGGGGGGATAATTCACCCCTCCACTTT
d_gene: .
j_gene: TRBJ1-6
v_gene: TRBV5-1
abundance: once

CDR3aa: CASSIGLKAFF
CDR3nt: TGTGCCAGCAGTATAGGACTCAAAGCTTTCTTT
d_gene: .
j_gene: TRBJ1-1
v_gene: TRBV12-3/TRBV12-4
abundance: once

CDR3aa: CAWSSGGNQPQHF
CDR3nt: TGTGCCTGGAGTTCGGGAGGCAATCAGCCCCAGCATTTT
d_gene: .
j_gene: TRBJ1-5
v_gene: TRBV30
abundance: .

CDR3aa: CASSRDSSYEQYF
CDR3nt: TGTGCCAGCAGCCGGGACAGCTCCTACGAGCAGTACTTC
d_gene: TRBD1
j_gene: TRBJ2-7
v_gene: TRBV11-1
abundance: .

CDR3aa: CAWSPPGQEFYGYTF
CDR3nt: TGTGCCTGGAGTCCCCCCGGACAGGAGTTCTATGGCTACACCTTC
d_gene: TRBD1
j_gene: TRBJ1-2
v_gene: TRBV30
abundance: few

CDR3aa: CASSLTDHNSPLHF
CDR3nt: TGTGCCAGCAGCCTGACAGATCATAATTCACCCCTCCACTTT
d_gene: .
j_gene: TRBJ1-6
v_gene: TRBV6-5
abundance: .

CDR3aa: CASSTRRTGYGYTF
CDR3nt: TGCGCCAGCAGCACCAGGAGGACAGGGTATGGCTACACCTTC
d_gene: TRBD1
j_gene: TRBJ1-2
v_gene: TRBV5-1
abundance: .

CDR3aa: CSASAGQAVNQPQHF
CDR3nt: TGCAGTGCTAGTGCGGGTCAGGCGGTTAATCAGCCCCAGCATTTT
d_gene: .
j_gene: TRBJ1-5
v_gene: TRBV20-1
abundance: .

CDR3aa: CASRGLNEQFF
CDR3nt: TGTGCCAGCAGAGGGCTTAATGAGCAGTTCTTC
d_gene: .
j_gene: TRBJ2-1
v_gene: TRBV28
abundance: .

CDR3aa: CSASDGLAGSYNEQFF
CDR3nt: TGCAGTGCTAGTGACGGCTTAGCGGGATCCTACAATGAGCAGTTCTTC
d_gene: TRBD2
j_gene: TRBJ2-1
v_gene: TRBV20-1
abundance: few

CDR3aa: CASSFGPIYEQYF
CDR3nt: TGTGCCAGCAGCTTTGGGCCGATCTACGAGCAGTACTTC
d_gene: .
j_gene: TRBJ2-7
v_gene: TRBV7-2
abundance: .

CDR3aa: CATKYQGDNSPLHF
CDR3nt: TGTGCAACCAAATATCAGGGGGATAATTCACCCCTCCACTTT
d_gene: TRBD1
j_gene: TRBJ1-6
v_gene: TRBV28
abundance: .

CDR3aa: CASSQRGASGYTF
CDR3nt: TGTGCCAGCAGCCAACGTGGTGCGTCCGGCTACACCTTC
d_gene: .
j_gene: TRBJ1-2
v_gene: TRBV5-4
abundance: .

CDR3aa: CASSLLDRAGGTEAFF
CDR3nt: TGTGCCAGCTCGCTTTTGGACAGGGCGGGGGGTACTGAAGCTTTCTTT
d_gene: TRBD1
j_gene: TRBJ1-1
v_gene: TRBV18
abundance: .

CDR3aa: CASAGSSGNTIYF
CDR3nt: TGTGCCAGTGCCGGCAGCTCTGGAAACACCATATATTTT
d_gene: .
j_gene: TRBJ1-3
v_gene: TRBV19
abundance: .

CDR3aa: CASSLGVRDREPYEQYF
CDR3nt: TGTGCCAGCAGCTTAGGTGTGAGGGACAGGGAGCCTTACGAGCAGTACTTC
d_gene: TRBD1
j_gene: TRBJ2-7
v_gene: TRBV7-9
abundance: .

CDR3aa: CASSLAGAEGYTF
CDR3nt: TGTGCCAGCAGCTTAGCCGGGGCTGAAGGCTACACCTTC
d_gene: .
j_gene: TRBJ1-2
v_gene: TRBV7-9
abundance: once

CDR3aa: CASSLGSSTLRWTQYF
CDR3nt: TGTGCCAGCAGCTTGGGCTCAAGCACCCTAAGGTGGACCCAGTACTTC
d_gene: .
j_gene: TRBJ2-5
v_gene: TRBV7-2
abundance: .

CDR3aa: CASSHTVQGASTEAFF
CDR3nt: TGCGCCAGCAGCCATACTGTACAGGGGGCCAGCACTGAAGCTTTCTTT
d_gene: TRBD1
j_gene: TRBJ1-1
v_gene: TRBV4-1
abundance: .

CDR3aa: CASSFRGPGGGHEQYF
CDR3nt: TGTGCCAGCAGTTTTAGGGGTCCAGGGGGGGGCCACGAGCAGTACTTC
d_gene: .
j_gene: TRBJ2-7
v_gene: TRBV27
abundance: .

CDR3aa: CASSPAATVNNEQFF
CDR3nt: TGTGCCAGCAGCCCCGCGGCGACAGTTAACAATGAGCAGTTCTTC
d_gene: .
j_gene: TRBJ2-1
v_gene: TRBV5-5
abundance: .

CDR3aa: CASSSAYNEQFF
CDR3nt: TGTGCCTCTAGCTCTGCCTACAATGAGCAGTTCTTC
d_gene: .
j_gene: TRBJ2-1
v_gene: TRBV4-2
abundance: .

CDR3aa: CASSWGGHLLRSPLHF
CDR3nt: TGTGCCAGCAGCTGGGGGGGACACCTCTTGAGGTCACCCCTCCACTTT
d_gene: .
j_gene: TRBJ1-6
v_gene: TRBV5-4
abundance: .

CDR3aa: CASSPPGLYDYTF
CDR3nt: TGTGCCAGCAGCCCCCCCGGGCTCTATGACTACACCTTC
d_gene: .
j_gene: TRBJ1-2
v_gene: TRBV11-2
abundance: .

CDR3aa: CASSRTLNSIMNTEAFF
CDR3nt: TGTGCCAGCAGCCGGACTCTCAATTCCATCATGAACACTGAAGCTTTCTTT
d_gene: .
j_gene: TRBJ1-1
v_gene: TRBV5-5
abundance: .

CDR3aa: CASSFRGEGTEAFF
CDR3nt: TGTGCCAGCAGTTTTAGGGGAGAGGGAACTGAAGCTTTCTTT
d_gene: .
j_gene: TRBJ1-1
v_gene: TRBV6-5
abundance: .

CDR3aa: CASSKDVSNQPQHF
CDR3nt: TGTGCCAGCAGTAAGGACGTTAGCAATCAGCCCCAGCATTTT
d_gene: .
j_gene: TRBJ1-5
v_gene: TRBV6-4
abundance: once

CDR3aa: CATRGEGGTEAFF
CDR3nt: TGTGCCACCAGGGGCGAGGGGGGAACTGAAGCTTTCTTT
d_gene: .
j_gene: TRBJ1-1
v_gene: TRBV24-1
abundance: .

CDR3aa: CASSPGRETSGRSGEQYF
CDR3nt: TGTGCCAGCAGCCCTGGGCGTGAAACTAGCGGGAGGTCGGGCGAGCAGTACTTC
d_gene: .
j_gene: TRBJ2-7
v_gene: TRBV21-1
abundance: .

CDR3aa: CASTLTGPGNTIYF
CDR3nt: TGTGCCAGCACCCTAACAGGACCTGGAAACACCATATATTTT
d_gene: .
j_gene: TRBJ1-3
v_gene: TRBV3-1/TRBV3-2
abundance: .

CDR3aa: CASSQNPPRGETQYF
CDR3nt: TGTGCCAGCTCACAAAACCCACCCAGGGGCGAGACCCAGTACTTC
d_gene: .
j_gene: TRBJ2-5
v_gene: TRBV18
abundance: .

CDR3aa: CAWGHVSPLHF
CDR3nt: TGTGCCTGGGGCCACGTTTCACCCCTCCACTTT
d_gene: .
j_gene: TRBJ1-6
v_gene: TRBV30
abundance: .

CDR3aa: CASSLDPRGPEAFF
CDR3nt: TGTGCCAGCAGCTTAGACCCCAGGGGGCCTGAAGCTTTCTTT
d_gene: TRBD1
j_gene: TRBJ1-1
v_gene: TRBV11-1
abundance: .

CDR3aa: CASSFWDSQPQHF
CDR3nt: TGTGCCAGCAGTTTTTGGGATTCCCAGCCCCAGCATTTT
d_gene: .
j_gene: TRBJ1-5
v_gene: TRBV7-9
abundance: .

CDR3aa: CASSQDPRLSFRNTEAFF
CDR3nt: TGTGCCAGCAGCCAAGACCCCCGACTAAGCTTTCGGAACACTGAAGCTTTCTTT
d_gene: .
j_gene: TRBJ1-1
v_gene: TRBV5-4
abundance: .

CDR3aa: CASSLSLGQAVNPTNEKLFF
CDR3nt: TGTGCCAGCAGTTTATCTCTGGGACAGGCCGTGAATCCAACTAATGAAAAACTGTTTTTT
d_gene: TRBD1
j_gene: TRBJ1-4
v_gene: TRBV27
abundance: .

CDR3aa: CASSLGGPFAGNTIYF
CDR3nt: TGTGCCAGCAGCTTGGGGGGTCCCTTTGCTGGAAACACCATATATTTT
d_gene: .
j_gene: TRBJ1-3
v_gene: TRBV7-6
abundance: .

CDR3aa: CATSGDRRNYGYTF
CDR3nt: TGTGCCACCAGTGGGGACAGAAGAAACTATGGCTACACCTTC
d_gene: TRBD1
j_gene: TRBJ1-2
v_gene: TRBV24-1
abundance: once

CDR3aa: CASSPAGGYTF
CDR3nt: TGTGCCAGCAGTCCCGCGGGCGGCTACACCTTC
d_gene: .
j_gene: TRBJ1-2
v_gene: TRBV7-9
abundance: .

CDR3aa: CASSYMGGDEQYF
CDR3nt: TGTGCCAGCAGTTACATGGGGGGGGACGAGCAGTACTTC
d_gene: TRBD2
j_gene: TRBJ2-7
v_gene: TRBV6-5
abundance: .

CDR3aa: CASSLEVRQGSYEQYF
CDR3nt: TGTGCCAGCAGCTTAGAAGTTCGGCAGGGATCCTACGAGCAGTACTTC
d_gene: .
j_gene: TRBJ2-7
v_gene: TRBV7-8
abundance: few

CDR3aa: CASTQGRYEQYF
CDR3nt: TGCGCCAGCACGCAGGGGAGGTACGAGCAGTACTTC
d_gene: .
j_gene: TRBJ2-7
v_gene: TRBV10-2
abundance: few

CDR3aa: CASSLGQGNTGELFF
CDR3nt: TGTGCCAGCAGCTTAGGACAGGGGAACACCGGGGAGCTGTTTTTT
d_gene: TRBD1
j_gene: TRBJ2-2
v_gene: TRBV11-3
abundance: once

CDR3aa: CASSVADLNNEQFF
CDR3nt: TGCGCCAGCTCCGTCGCGGACTTAAACAATGAGCAGTTCTTC
d_gene: .
j_gene: TRBJ2-1
v_gene: TRBV5-1
abundance: few

CDR3aa: CASSLNRGSNGYTF
CDR3nt: TGTGCCAGCAGCTTGAACAGGGGGTCGAACGGCTACACCTTC
d_gene: TRBD1
j_gene: TRBJ1-2
v_gene: TRBV5-6
abundance: .